A single TCR beta chain is shown here with its context. What it recognizes is unknown. These data are taken from a study of cytomegalovirus exposure and HLA in healthy donors. As for the study in general: Unique TCRs numbering approximately 80 million, obtained from HLA-typed donors, made up an early data release. Findings and caveats of the study: In an earlier analysis, about 90% or about 30%: the productive usage of most TCR beta V segments. A missense DCLRE1C variant was associated with V- and J-gene trimming of TCR beta chains in a later analysis, and an independent cohort replicated the association.

The PCR used 60 Vbeta and 13 Jbeta primers. The table came from immunoSEQ multiplex PCR; TCRdb's copy has only in-frame clones and leaves some out. This sample has about 180,000 clones, with 75% to 90% found just once. V gave up 6 bases and J gave up 1 base, with 9 bases separating them. CDR3 length: 13 amino acids. Germline lookup yields CDR1 LNHDA and CDR2 SQIVND (reference sequence). This receptor was obtained from a girl aged 10-17 years in good health and CMV-seropositive. Specimen: PBMCs. This chain uses TRBV19 with TRBJ1-1; D unresolved. The CDR3 region has the DNA TGTGCCAGTAGCCTCGGCGGGAACACTGAAGCTTTCTTT. Amino acids: CASSLGGNTEAFF.